This record concerns one TCR beta chain sequence. Its antigen remains undetermined. Base qualities are missing; no much larger clone stands one base away. This sample is drawn from a study of cytomegalovirus exposure and HLA in healthy donors (dated by TCRdb to 2015 to 2018). Turning to the overall study: According to an earlier analysis of a few hundred of the donors, about 179 million T cells yielded roughly 110 million unique TCR beta sequences and 250 to 350 Gb of sequence data. Around 320 gigabases of sequencing data and tens of millions of unique TCR sequences were included in an early release covering roughly 600 HLA-typed donors. Of the 300 to 450 genotyped donors, 65% to 90% were placed in the genetic ancestry cluster associated with self-reported Caucasian donors. The study was designed to test whether signatures of past pathogen exposure could be identified by cataloging public T cell receptors. Using immunosequencing, the study profiled T cell repertoires from roughly 650 subjects and related those repertoires to cytomegalovirus serostatus. Along with the approximately 650-subject first cohort, a separate validation cohort of over a hundred different subjects was used. High-throughput TCR immunosequencing, statistical association of individual TCRs with disease status, and machine learning were combined to predict cytomegalovirus infection status. In a later analysis, previously published TCR beta repertoires from 670 or so donors were re-analyzed and high-resolution HLA genotyping was added so that TCR occurrence patterns could be studied. The later analysis used no new phenotypic data to find candidate immune exposures, relying instead on TCR beta sequences and their occurrence across donors. In an earlier analysis of 500 to 650 of the donors, high-throughput TCR beta sequencing was used to judge whether each TCR beta V gene segment behaved as functional or pseudogenic. Donor age, sex, ethnicity and CMV serostatus were compiled alongside the repertoire data. In a later genetic analysis, genome-wide SNP genotypes for about 55% of the roughly 670 donors were used, and that subset was treated as a discovery cohort. Every discovery cohort repertoire had been produced on one sequencing platform. HLA typing covered class I and class II loci at four-digit resolution. The number of donors typed differed by locus, with about 629-640 for A, B, C, DRB1 and DQB1, more than 500 for DQA1, under 610 for DPA1, and 450 to 480 for DPB1. A handful of DR-DQ haplotypes were handled as single units for association and clustering because linkage in the cohort was strong. Across 398 genotyped donors of the cohort, an average of about 240,000 unique TCR beta nucleotide sequences per donor were sequenced, and approximately 17% of those sequences were non-productive. What the research found in general, with its limitations: A later analysis found that HLA-associated TCR beta chains were more clonally expanded and had lower generation probabilities than equally common non-associated chains. A further reported finding was that TCR beta sequences accurately predicted the HLA-A and HLA-B alleles for most subjects in the first cohort. In an earlier analysis of fewer than 750 of the donors, most TCR beta V segments were observed in productive rearrangements about 87% or about 30% of the time, broadly matching IMGT annotations. The classifier was reported to diagnose cytomegalovirus status with high specificity and sensitivity in both the original cohort and the validation cohort. The authors suggested that the approach could potentially be extended to other disease states and immunological phenotypes. A later analysis found that most CMV-associated TCR beta chains appeared HLA-restricted, with HLA associations seemingly driven largely by CMV exposure. In a later analysis, around 17,000 TCR beta sequences were associated with specific HLA alleles at a false discovery rate of 0.05. Because some donors lacked HLA typing at each locus, the association tests relied only on the typed subset. In this cohort, only TCR beta chains were sequenced, and detectable features were limited by the absence of alpha or paired-chain data. Assigning TCR associations to individual alleles was difficult when HLA alleles, especially DR and DQ, strongly co-occurred. Most TCR sequences were observed very rarely across donors, whereas some public TCRs were present in many individuals. The only immune exposure information available for the cohort was CMV serostatus. The sequencing pipeline was judged likely to have produced a cluster of highly shared sequence variants as a technical artifact. Sequencing depth was assumed to be roughly uniform across donors in the presence/absence analyses, though that assumption may not hold. In a later analysis, several top co-occurrence clusters were reported to appear linked to parvovirus B19, influenza, CMV and Epstein-Barr virus. Linkage disequilibrium might explain the correlated functional status among segregating V segments, but an unknown experimental factor could not be excluded. In a later analysis, the rate of TCR association differed among HLA loci, with DRB1 alleles having the most associated TCRs and HLA-C alleles having the fewest. Compared with the 666-donor mean, donors in an Asian-associated ancestry cluster had fewer N-insertions in productive TCRs, according to a later genetic analysis. The study gave a list of under 200 TCR beta chains associated with cytomegalovirus. Over 15 rarely observed V segments, including chromosome 9 orphons, were excluded from the earlier analysis of about 500 of the donors because counts were too low. In vitro tests confirmed that a few of the cytomegalovirus-associated TCR beta chains recognize cytomegalovirus antigens. V-gene and J-gene trimming of TCR beta chains was associated with a missense DCLRE1C variant in a later genetic analysis, and the association was replicated in an independent cohort.

The library was obtained by the immunoSEQ multiplex PCR assay. The multiplex PCR relied on a mix of 60 forward primers for TCR Vbeta segments and 13 reverse primers for TCR Jbeta segments. The CDR3 region of rearranged TCR beta genes was amplified from genomic DNA with a multiplex PCR assay. On the Illumina HiSeq System, the amplified TCR beta libraries were sequenced as 87-base-pair reads. Processing in the source paper ran as follows. A later analysis tallied roughly 80 million unique TCR beta chains across the 660 or so repertoires, and about 12 million of those chains were shared by two or more donors. A nearest-neighbor algorithm error-corrected the raw reads and collapsed the reads into unique sequences, merging closely related sequences to remove PCR and sequencing errors. Alignment of CDR3 sequences to IMGT reference sequences was used to assign V, D and J gene segments. For a sequence to be retained, a match of at least six nucleotides was required to both a V gene segment and a J gene segment. A rearrangement was called productive if the CDR3 had no stop codons and remained in frame with V and J, and every other rearrangement was called non-productive. Following IMGT convention, CDR3 was defined as the stretch from the second conserved V-encoded cysteine up to the conserved J-encoded phenylalanine. The earlier analysis of about 560 of the donors excluded any sequence lacking an unambiguous match to a single V gene segment. An earlier analysis of some 610 of the donors called V segments functional above 56.7% productive rearrangements and segregating when the between-donor standard deviation exceeded 5%. A statistical classification framework was developed to diagnose cytomegalovirus status using the catalog of TCR beta chain sequences. In a later analysis, V and J genes were assigned by comparing TCR nucleotide sequences against IMGT/GENE-DB human TR gene sequences. A later analysis assigned CDR3 sequences and most-parsimonious VDJ recombination scenarios with the TCRdist pipeline. In a later analysis, each TCR beta chain was defined by its CDR3 amino acid sequence together with its V-gene family, and reads without a unique V-gene family were excluded. To address suspected cross-contamination and a sequencing artifact, a later analysis removed roughly 580 highly shared, low-generation-probability nucleotide sequences. For each public chain, a later analysis derived a clonal expansion index from normalized ranks of inferred template counts within each repertoire. In a later analysis, generation probabilities were computed with a VDJ recombination model fitted to out-of-frame rearrangements, and the resulting probabilities were checked against IGoR. A later analysis scored TCR-TCR, TCR-HLA and TCR-CMV co-occurrence with hypergeometric tests, applying a repertoire-size bias correction to TCR pairs. A later analysis estimated false discovery rates by permuting HLA or CMV assignments 20 times. A later analysis grouped co-occurring TCRs with DBSCAN, adding TCRdist sequence similarity when clustering within HLA-allele-positive subsets. Co-occurrence clustering excluded repertoires with fewer than 30,000 or more than 120,000 public chains, plus five with anomalous nucleotide sharing. The table comes from immuneACCESS by way of TCRdb, which keeps in-frame sequences with V and J called. Part of the clones is missing from these tables; in studies checked, under half for an unresolved V gene and the rest for unknown reasons. That table supplies the V and J calls and clone size; D and trimming were determined from the DNA. The sample yields 120,000 or so clones; over 65% were counted once. The ten largest make up about 9.9% of the sample.

The cohort was made up of 666 healthy bone marrow donors. All cohort members were sampled while nominally healthy, although unrecorded immune exposures were likely present. The donor was CMV seropositive and was included in the group of some 290 seropositive cohort members. Each donor provided a peripheral blood sample, and peripheral blood mononuclear cells were used for TCR beta sequencing. The Qiagen DNeasy Blood Extraction Kit was used to extract genomic DNA from the blood cell samples. The TCR comes from a woman aged 45-65 years in good health and CMV-seropositive. The specimen sequenced was PBMCs.

The CDR3 corresponds to CASSELGYVGGREAFF. The nucleotide sequence reads TGTGCCAGCAGTGAATTGGGCTATGTGGGGGGAAGAGAAGCTTTCTTT. This chain is built from TRBV6-1 and TRBJ1-1; TRBD1 is perhaps the D gene, given 5 matching bases. CDR1 and CDR2 are drawn from the germline V gene: MNHNS, SASEGT. V lost 2 bases and J lost 8 bases; the stretch between them is 21 bases long. Taken from cysteine to phenylalanine, the CDR3 has 16 residues. Here the CDR3 DNA is all that survives: 48 bases in frame from base 1.